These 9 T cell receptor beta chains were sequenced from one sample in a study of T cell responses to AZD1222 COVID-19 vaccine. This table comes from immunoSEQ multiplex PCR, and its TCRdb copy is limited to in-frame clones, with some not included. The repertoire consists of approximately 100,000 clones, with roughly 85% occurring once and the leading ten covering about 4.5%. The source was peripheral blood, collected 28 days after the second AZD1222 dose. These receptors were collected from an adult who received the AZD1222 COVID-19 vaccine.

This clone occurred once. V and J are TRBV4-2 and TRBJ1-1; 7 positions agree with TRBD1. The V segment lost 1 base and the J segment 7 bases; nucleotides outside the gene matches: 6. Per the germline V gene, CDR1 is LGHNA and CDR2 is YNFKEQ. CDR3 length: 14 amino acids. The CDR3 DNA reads TGTGCCAGCAGCCAAGTCCCGGGGGACAGTGAAGCTTTCTTT. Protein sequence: CASSQVPGDSEAFF.

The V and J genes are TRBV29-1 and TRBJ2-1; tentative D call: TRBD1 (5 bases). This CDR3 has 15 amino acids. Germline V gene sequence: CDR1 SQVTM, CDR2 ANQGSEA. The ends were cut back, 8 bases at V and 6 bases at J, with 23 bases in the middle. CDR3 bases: TGCAGCTTTGGGGCAGCCTCAATGTTGGGCAATGAGCAGTTCTTC. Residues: CSFGAASMLGNEQFF.

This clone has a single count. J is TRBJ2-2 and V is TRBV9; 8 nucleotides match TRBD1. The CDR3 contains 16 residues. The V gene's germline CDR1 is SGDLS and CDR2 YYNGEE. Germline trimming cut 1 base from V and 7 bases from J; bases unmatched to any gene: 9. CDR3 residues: CASSVPSGGASGELFF. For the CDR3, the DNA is TGTGCCAGCAGCGTACCCTCAGGGGGCGCAAGCGGGGAGCTGTTTTTT.

The DNA for the CDR3 is TGTGCCAGCAGCTTAGTCGGTACTAGCGGGTACAATGAGCAGTTCTTC. Its protein product is CASSLVGTSGYNEQFF. The gene calls are TRBV7-2 and TRBJ2-1; TRBD2 matches 9 bases. The CDR3 runs 16 residues. CDR1 and CDR2 (germline): SGHTA, FQGNSA. V shed 1 base, J shed 4 bases, and the junction held 5 bases outside the gene matches.

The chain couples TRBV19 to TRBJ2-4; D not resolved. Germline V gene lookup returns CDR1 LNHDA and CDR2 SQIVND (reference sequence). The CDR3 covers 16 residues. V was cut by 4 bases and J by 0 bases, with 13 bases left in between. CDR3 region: CASSTRRPGAKNIQYF. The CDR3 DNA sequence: TGTGCCAGTAGTACGCGACGGCCGGGAGCCAAAAACATTCAGTACTTC.

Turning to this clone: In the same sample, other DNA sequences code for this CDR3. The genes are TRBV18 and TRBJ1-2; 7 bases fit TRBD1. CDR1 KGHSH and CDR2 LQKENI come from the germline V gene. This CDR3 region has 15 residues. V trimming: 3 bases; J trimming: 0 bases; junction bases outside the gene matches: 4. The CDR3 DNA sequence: TGTGCCAGCTCACCGGGACAGCTCTCTAACTATGGCTACACCTTC. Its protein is CASSPGQLSNYGYTF.

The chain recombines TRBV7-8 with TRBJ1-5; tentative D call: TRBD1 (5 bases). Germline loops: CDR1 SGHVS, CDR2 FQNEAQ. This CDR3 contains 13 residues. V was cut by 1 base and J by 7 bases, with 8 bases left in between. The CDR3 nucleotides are TGTGCCAGCAGCTTAGATAAGGGGCAGCCCCAGCATTTT. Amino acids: CASSLDKGQPQHF.

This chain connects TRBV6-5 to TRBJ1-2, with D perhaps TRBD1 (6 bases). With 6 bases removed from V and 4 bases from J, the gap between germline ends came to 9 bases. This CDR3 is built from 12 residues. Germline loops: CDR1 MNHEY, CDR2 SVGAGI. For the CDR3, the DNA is TGTGCCAGCAGCGGACAGTTCTATGGCTACACCTTC. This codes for CASSGQFYGYTF.

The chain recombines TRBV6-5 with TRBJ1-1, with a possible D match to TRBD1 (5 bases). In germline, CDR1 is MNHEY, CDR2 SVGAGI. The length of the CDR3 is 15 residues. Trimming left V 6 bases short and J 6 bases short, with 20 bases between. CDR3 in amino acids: CASSRGPPGHAEAFF. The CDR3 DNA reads TGTGCCAGCAGCCGGGGCCCGCCCGGGCACGCTGAAGCTTTCTTT.